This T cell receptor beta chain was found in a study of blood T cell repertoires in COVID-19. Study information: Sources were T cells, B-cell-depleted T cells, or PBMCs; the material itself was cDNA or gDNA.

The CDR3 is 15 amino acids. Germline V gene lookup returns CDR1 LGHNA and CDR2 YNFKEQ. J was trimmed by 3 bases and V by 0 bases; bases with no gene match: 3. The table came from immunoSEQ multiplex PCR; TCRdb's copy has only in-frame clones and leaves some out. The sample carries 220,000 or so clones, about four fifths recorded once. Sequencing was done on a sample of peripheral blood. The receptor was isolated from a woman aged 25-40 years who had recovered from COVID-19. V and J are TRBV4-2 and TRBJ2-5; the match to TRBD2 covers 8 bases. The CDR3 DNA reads TGTGCCAGCAGCCAAGATCGGGAGGGAAAAGAGACCCAGTACTTC. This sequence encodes CASSQDREGKETQYF.